This entry lists 18 T cell receptor beta chains sequenced from one sample in a study of graft-versus-host responses after intestinal transplantation. The data were produced by immunoSEQ multiplex PCR, yet TCRdb's version contains in-frame clones alone and is incomplete. Of tens of thousands of clones detected, approximately 93% appear once; the ten largest clones hold about 0.56%. This specimen consisted of PBMCs, obtained 156 days after intestinal transplant. The receptors were gathered from a human patient who received an intestinal transplant, so some T cells may come from the graft donor.

This chain links TRBV29-1 with TRBJ1-1, with 10 nucleotides matching TRBD1. This CDR3 has 13 amino acids. Losses at the gene ends were 6 bases for V and 6 bases for J; bases not matched to a gene: 7. Per germline, CDR1 SQVTM and CDR2 ANQGSEA. CDR3 in amino acids: CSVDRGALSEAFF. The CDR3 DNA follows: TGCAGCGTGGACAGGGGGGCCCTCTCTGAAGCTTTCTTT.

V is TRBV10-3 and J is TRBJ2-7; a weak D match, TRBD1 (6 bases). From germline, CDR1 is ENHRY and CDR2 SYGVKD. The germline V and J ends were trimmed by 2 bases and 4 bases, with 6 bases remaining between them. This CDR3 contains 12 residues. The CDR3 loop reads CAISETGYEQYF. The CDR3 region has the DNA TGTGCCATCAGTGAGACAGGGTACGAGCAGTACTTC.

The CDR3 is CASSLSPGNTIYF. CDR3 nucleotide sequence: TGCGCCAGCAGCTTGTCTCCTGGAAACACCATATATTTT. The chain has TRBV5-1 and TRBJ1-3; D is undetermined. CDR1 SGHRS and CDR2 YFSETQ come from the germline V gene. The CDR3 runs to 13 residues. V dropped 1 base and J dropped 2 bases, with 4 bases sitting between them.

This chain joins TRBV4-3 and TRBJ2-7; D remains ambiguous. V lost 1 base and J lost 2, with 12 bases in between. The CDR3 is made up of 15 amino acids. CDR1 and CDR2 from the germline V gene are LGHNA and YSLEER. The CDR3 region has the DNA TGCGCCAGCAGCCAAGGGGAAAACCTTCCCTACGAGCAGTACTTC. Amino acid sequence: CASSQGENLPYEQYF.

The CDR3 DNA sequence: TGTGCCAGCAGCACCCTAGGACAGGGTACCCAGCCCCAGCATTTT. Protein product: CASSTLGQGTQPQHF. This chain connects TRBV6-5 to TRBJ1-5; the match to TRBD1 covers 8 bases. J gave up 7 bases and V 6 bases, and 11 bases lay outside the gene matches. Germline CDR1 reads MNHEY; CDR2 reads SVGAGI. This CDR3 contains 15 residues.

This chain joins TRBV30 and TRBJ2-1; no clear D. The CDR3 covers 13 residues. Trimming took off 4 bases at V and 9 bases at J, with 16 bases between the two ends. The germline V gene encodes CDR1 GTSNPN and CDR2 SVGIG (reference sequence). The CDR3 sequence: CAWTRPSSIEQFF. CDR3 bases: TGTGCCTGGACTAGGCCTTCCAGTATTGAGCAGTTCTTC.

This chain links TRBV7-9 with TRBJ2-7, with D perhaps matching TRBD2 (6 bases). The CDR3 spans 14 residues. CDR1 is SEHNR and CDR2 is FQNEAQ in the germline V gene (reference sequence). The V end lost 5 bases, the J end lost 4 bases, and 15 bases lay between the germline ends. As DNA, the CDR3 is TGTGCCAGCAGCCCCCATTGGGGGGATTACGAGCAGTACTTC. Translating it yields CASSPHWGDYEQYF.

This rearrangement joins TRBV19 to TRBJ1-3, with a possible D match to TRBD1 (5 bases). Trimming removed 2 bases at V and 1 base at J, with 18 bases between. CDR1 is LNHDA, CDR2 SQIVND, per germline (reference sequence). The CDR3 is made up of 18 amino acids. The CDR3 spells CASSIWVRGPASGNTIYF. CDR3 bases: TGTGCCAGTAGTATATGGGTAAGGGGCCCCGCATCTGGAAACACCATATATTTT.

This rearrangement joins TRBV6-9 to TRBJ2-7, with D hard to call. Trimming took 3 bases from V and 0 from J, leaving 15 bases between them. Germline CDR1 MNHGY, CDR2 SVAAGI. There are 16 residues in the CDR3. The CDR3 DNA sequence: TGTGCCAGCAGTTACTTAGGTGGCGGATCCTCCTACGAGCAGTACTTC. Translating it yields CASSYLGGGSSYEQYF.

The J gene is TRBJ2-3, the V gene TRBV4-1; D is perhaps TRBD2 (5 bases). The CDR3 has 18 residues. Deletions cut 0 bases from V and 8 bases from J, with 24 bases between. CDR1 is MGHRA and CDR2 is YSYEKL in the germline V gene. CDR3 protein: CASSQDPKRQRELRTQYF. In DNA form, the CDR3 reads TGCGCCAGCAGCCAAGATCCGAAGCGGCAAAGAGAACTCCGTACGCAGTATTTT.

The CDR3 DNA reads TGTGCCAGCAGCTTAATTCGAGGCGACACTGAAGCTTTCTTT. It is translated as CASSLIRGDTEAFF. This chain uses TRBV11-2 with TRBJ1-1; no clear D gene. Germline V gene lookup returns CDR1 SGHAT and CDR2 FQNNGV. The CDR3 covers 14 residues. Trimming left V 2 bases short and J 3 bases short, with 10 bases between.

The V gene is TRBV5-4, the J gene TRBJ2-5, with D perhaps TRBD2 (6 bases). This CDR3 has 15 amino acids. Germline V gives CDR1 SGHNT, CDR2 YYREEE (reference sequence). Trimming left V 0 bases short and J 2 bases short, with 11 bases between. CDR3 coding DNA: TGTGCCAGCAGCTTGGCGGGAGAAGTTCAAGAGACCCAGTACTTC. Amino acids: CASSLAGEVQETQYF.

V gene TRBV19 combines with J gene TRBJ2-3; D perhaps matches TRBD2 (6 bases). The V end lost 3 bases, the J end lost 1 base, and 11 bases lay between the germline ends. This CDR3 region has 15 residues. CDR1 and CDR2 (germline): LNHDA, SQIVND (reference sequence). CDR3 bases: TGTGCCAGTAGTATTAGCGGTACAGGCACAGATACGCAGTATTTT. Its protein is CASSISGTGTDTQYF.

The chain is built from TRBV25-1 and TRBJ2-2; TRBD2 matches at 13 bases. This CDR3 contains 16 residues. CDR1 and CDR2 (germline): MGHDK, SYGVNS. The trim removed 4 bases at V and 5 bases at J, leaving 4 bases unmatched. The CDR3 DNA reads TGTGCCAGCAGTGGAAAGGGACTAGCGGGAACCGGGGAGCTGTTTTTT. Translation gives CASSGKGLAGTGELFF.

This chain uses TRBV5-1 with TRBJ1-1; TRBD1 matches 8 bases. CDR3 length: 16 residues. The junction had 11 bases not matched to a gene; V was cut back by 1 base and J by 6 bases. Looked up from germline, CDR1 is SGHRS and CDR2 is YFSETQ. CDR3 protein: CASSLRTGWGAAEAFF. For the CDR3, the DNA is TGCGCCAGCAGCTTGAGGACAGGGTGGGGGGCGGCTGAAGCTTTCTTT.

This chain connects TRBV30 to TRBJ1-5; the match to TRBD1 covers 8 bases. The CDR3 is 13 residues long. V shed 5 bases, J shed 7 bases, and the junction held 7 bases outside the gene matches. Germline CDR1 and CDR2: GTSNPN and SVGIG (reference sequence). The CDR3 reads CAWGWTGRQPQHF. CDR3 nucleotide sequence: TGTGCCTGGGGTTGGACAGGGAGGCAGCCCCAGCATTTT.

This chain uses TRBV2 with TRBJ2-7, with 13 bases aligning to TRBD2. Germline assignment: CDR1 SNHLY and CDR2 FYNNEI. Trimming at V came to 7 bases and at J to 3 bases, leaving 6 bases not matched to a gene. CDR3 length equals 15 residues. CDR3 nucleotides: TGTGCCAGCATGCAGGGACTAGCGGGGAACTACGAGCAGTACTTC. Translating it yields CASMQGLAGNYEQYF.

The chain has TRBV19 and TRBJ2-2; 8 positions agree with TRBD1. Germline CDR1 and CDR2: LNHDA and SQIVND (reference sequence). V gave up 10 bases and J gave up 6 bases; unmatched junction bases: 13. The CDR3 totals 15 residues. In nucleotides, the CDR3 is TGTGCCACGCGGTTCCAGGGGGCTGCGGCCGGGGAGCTGTTTTTT. Translated: CATRFQGAAAGELFF.